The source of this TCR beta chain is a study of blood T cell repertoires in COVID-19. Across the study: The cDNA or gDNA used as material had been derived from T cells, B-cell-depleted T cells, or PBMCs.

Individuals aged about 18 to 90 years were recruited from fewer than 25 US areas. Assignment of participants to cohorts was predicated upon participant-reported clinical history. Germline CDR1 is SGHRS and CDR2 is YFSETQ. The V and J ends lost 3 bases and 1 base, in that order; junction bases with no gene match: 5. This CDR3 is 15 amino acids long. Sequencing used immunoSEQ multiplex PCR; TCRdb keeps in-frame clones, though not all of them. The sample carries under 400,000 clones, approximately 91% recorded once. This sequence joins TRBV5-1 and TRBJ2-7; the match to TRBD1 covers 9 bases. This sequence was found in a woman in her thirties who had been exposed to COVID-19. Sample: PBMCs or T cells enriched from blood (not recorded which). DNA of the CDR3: TGCGCCAGCAGCTCGAGACAGGGGGTTTCCTACGAGCAGTACTTC. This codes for CASSSRQGVSYEQYF.